Given below is one TCR beta chain in context. The data derive from a study of blood T cell repertoires in COVID-19. About the study: The cDNA or gDNA used as material had been derived from T cells, B-cell-depleted T cells, or PBMCs.

Assay: immunoSEQ multiplex PCR; the TCRdb copy retains only in-frame clones and omits some. The sample carries 200,000 to 250,000 clones, about 88% recorded once. This CDR3 contains 13 residues. V shed 7 bases and J 1 base; nucleotides not matched to a gene: 4. Germline V gene lookup returns CDR1 SGHRS and CDR2 YFSETQ. The TCR was taken from a man in his forties or fifties with acute or convalescent COVID-19. The genes are TRBV5-1 and TRBJ1-1; TRBD1 matches 7 bases. Sequencing was carried out using peripheral blood. CDR3 in DNA: TGCGCCAGCGGGACAGCCGCGAACACTGAAGCTTTCTTT. It translates to CASGTAANTEAFF.